The 21 T cell receptor beta chains in this list originate from one sample, sequenced in a study of response to subunit inactivated influenza vaccine. TCRdb processed the RT-PCR reads anew with MiXCR; each CDR3 protein has one entry. There are 750,000 to 850,000 distinct CDR3 sequences in the sample; around 18% occur only once, and approximately 10% lies in the top ten. Sequencing was performed on PBMCs from blood, taken around 5 days after vaccination. Every receptor here comes from a man aged 50 to 59 who received an inactivated influenza vaccine.

This sequence joins TRBV20-1 and TRBJ1-5; 7 bases agree with TRBD1. The CDR3 contains 14 residues. V lost 5 bases, J lost 4 bases, and 8 bases stayed unmatched. Germline assignment: CDR1 DFQATT and CDR2 SNEGSKA (reference sequence). The CDR3 region has the DNA TGCAGTGCTTCCACCGGGACAGTAAATCAGCCCCAGCATTTT. Translation: CSASTGTVNQPQHF.

The V call is TRBV12-3 or TRBV12-4, the J call TRBJ2-2, with D perhaps TRBD2 (5 bases). V lost 2 bases to trimming and J lost 11 bases, with 9 bases between them. The CDR3 is made up of 12 amino acids. The CDR3 DNA reads TGTGCCAGCAGTTTAAGGGAGCGCGAGCTGTTTTTT. Its protein product is CASSLRERELFF.

V is TRBV7-2 and J is TRBJ2-1; 10 bases line up with TRBD1. In germline, CDR1 is SGHTA, CDR2 FQGNSA. This CDR3 has 15 amino acids. Unmatched junction bases numbered 11, after V lost 5 bases and J lost 10 bases. Here the CDR3 reads CASSPLPGQGTEQFF. In DNA form, the CDR3 reads TGTGCCAGCAGCCCTCTCCCGGGACAGGGGACGGAGCAGTTCTTC.

Many counts were recorded for this clonotype. The rearrangement uses TRBV6-5 and TRBJ2-2; no reliable D call. The CDR3 runs 12 residues. V lost 10 bases, J lost 8 bases, and 14 bases lay in between. Germline CDR1 reads MNHEY; CDR2 reads SVGAGI. The CDR3 nucleotides are TGTGCCACCGAAGGAATCGAAGGGGAGCTGTTTTTT. Translation: CATEGIEGELFF.

V and J are TRBV28 and TRBJ1-5, with 9 bases fitting TRBD1. Germline loops: CDR1 MDHEN, CDR2 SYDVKM. J was trimmed by 0 bases and V by 9 bases; bases with no gene match: 9. The CDR3 loop spans 16 amino acids. CDR3 in amino acids: CASWPDRGYSNQPQHF. DNA of the CDR3: TGTGCCAGTTGGCCTGACAGGGGGTATAGCAATCAGCCCCAGCATTTT.

The V call is TRBV9, the J call TRBJ2-1, with 13 nucleotides matching TRBD2. J lost 4 bases, V lost 3 bases, and 4 bases had no gene match. Germline values: CDR1 SGDLS, CDR2 YYNGEE. This CDR3 has 16 residues. CDR3 coding DNA: TGTGCCAGCAGCGAAAGGACTAGCGGGAGTTACAATGAGCAGTTCTTC. Translation: CASSERTSGSYNEQFF. The full variable domain, with the rest looked up from reference TRBV9 and TRBJ2-1, is DSGVTQTPKHLITATGQRVTLRCSPRSGDLSVYWYQQSLDQGLQFLIQYYNGEERAKGNILERFSAQQFPDLHSELNLSSLELGDSALYFCASSERTSGSYNEQFFGPGTRLTVL.

This clonotype was seen a few times. The genes are TRBV12-3 or TRBV12-4 and TRBJ2-7, with TRBD2 identical over 11 bases. Trimming removed 3 bases from V and 2 bases from J; junction bases left unmatched: 9. The CDR3 is 17 residues long. CDR3 residues: CASSFRLAGPGAYEQYF. The DNA for the CDR3 is TGTGCCAGCAGTTTTAGACTAGCGGGACCAGGGGCCTACGAGCAGTACTTC.

V is TRBV7-9 and J is TRBJ2-4; no clear D gene. V was trimmed by 5 bases and J by 6 bases, leaving 14 bases between them. This CDR3 spans 14 amino acids. CDR1 SEHNR and CDR2 FQNEAQ come from the germline V gene (reference sequence). CDR3 DNA sequence: TGTGCCAGCAGCGCACCGATTCGGGCAAACATTCAGTACTTC. Translation gives CASSAPIRANIQYF. Complete variable domain (other parts from reference TRBV7-9 and TRBJ2-4): DTGVSQNPRHKITKRGQNVTFRCDPISEHNRLYWYRQTLGQGPEFLTYFQNEAQLEKSRLLSDRFSAERPKGSFSTLEIQRTEQGDSAMYLCASSAPIRANIQYFGAGTRLSVL.

The V and J genes are TRBV7-6 and TRBJ1-3; D is uncertain. Between the trimmed V and J ends, which lost 6 bases and 0 bases, there was a span of 15 bases. Germline V gene lookup returns CDR1 SGHVS and CDR2 FNYEAQ. The CDR3 consists of 16 residues. Here the CDR3 DNA reads TGTGCCAGCAGTAAAGAGGGTGCTTTCTCTGGAAACACCATATATTTT. This gives the protein CASSKEGAFSGNTIYF. The variable domain in full, with the rest retrieved from reference TRBV7-6 and TRBJ1-3, is GAGVSQSPRYKVTKRGQDVALRCDPISGHVSLYWYRQALGQGPEFLTYFNYEAQQDKSGLPNDRFSAERPEGSISTLTIQRTEQRDSAMYRCASSKEGAFSGNTIYFGEGSWLTVV.

This clonotype showed up just a few times. The CDR3 protein is CSVGRLSSTDTQYF. Here the CDR3 DNA reads TGCAGCGTTGGGCGGCTCTCTAGCACAGATACGCAGTATTTT. The V call is TRBV29-1, the J call TRBJ2-3, with D uncertain. Germline CDR1 SQVTM, CDR2 ANQGSEA. V lost 4 bases and J lost 0, with 11 bases in between. CDR3 length: 14 amino acids.

In its sample, this clonotype was seen a few times. This rearrangement joins TRBV20-1 to TRBJ2-7; 9 bases fit TRBD2. The V segment lost 0 bases and the J segment 3 bases; nucleotides outside the gene matches: 6. Germline assignment: CDR1 DFQATT and CDR2 SNEGSKA (reference sequence). The CDR3 has 15 amino acids. DNA of the CDR3: TGCAGTGCTAGAGAGGATAGCGGGAGATTCTACGAGCAGTACTTC. Translating gives CSAREDSGRFYEQYF.

This clonotype appeared a single time. Possible read error: a much larger clone is one base away. This chain's CDR3 is CVSSLVPGNEQFF. The CDR3 nucleotides read TGCGTCAGCAGCTTGGTTCCGGGCAATGAGCAGTTCTTC. The chain joins TRBV5-1 to TRBJ2-1; D gene uncertain. The CDR3 consists of 13 residues. CDR1 is SGHRS, CDR2 YFSETQ, per germline. Complete variable domain (other parts from reference TRBV5-1 and TRBJ2-1): KAGVTQTPRYLIKTRGQQVTLSCSPISGHRSVSWYQQTPGQGLQFLFEYFSETQRNKGNFPGRFSGRQFSNSRSEMNVSTLELGDSALYLCVSSLVPGNEQFFGPGTRLTVL.

This clonotype was observed a handful of times. The rearrangement joins TRBV29-1 to TRBJ2-1; 10 bases match TRBD2. After removal of 6 bases from V and 7 bases from J, the junction contained 12 bases not matched to a gene. Germline V lookup: CDR1 SQVTM, CDR2 ANQGSEA. This CDR3 region has 15 residues. The DNA for the CDR3 is TGCAGCGTGGGGATTAGCGGGAGGTCTGTGAATGAGCAGTTCTTC. Translating it yields CSVGISGRSVNEQFF.

The chain joins TRBV4-1 to TRBJ2-6, with unresolved D. The V and J ends lost 0 bases and 4 bases respectively, with 7 bases between them. This CDR3 has 15 amino acids. Per germline, CDR1 MGHRA and CDR2 YSYEKL. The CDR3 nucleotides are TGCGCCAGCAGCCAAGATCATTTGGGGGCCAACGTCCTGACTTTC. Protein sequence: CASSQDHLGANVLTF.

The chain employs TRBV25-1 and TRBJ1-3; possible D gene TRBD1, 5 bases. This CDR3 is built from 14 residues. CDR1 is MGHDK and CDR2 is SYGVNS in the germline V gene. V was pared by 2 bases and J by 4 bases, with 9 bases between. Written as DNA, the CDR3 is TGTGCCAGCAGTGAAACTGGGGCCGGAAACACCATATATTTT. This codes for CASSETGAGNTIYF.

The table lists this clonotype with a few counts. V and J are TRBV7-2 and TRBJ2-3, with 9 bases matching TRBD2. Trimming cost V 4 bases and J 5 bases; bases outside gene matches: 10. The CDR3 extends over 16 amino acids. Per germline, CDR1 SGHTA and CDR2 FQGNSA. CDR3 residues: CASSYRLAGAIDTQYF. The CDR3 region has the DNA TGTGCCAGCAGCTATAGGTTAGCGGGAGCTATAGATACGCAGTATTTT.

This clonotype has only a few counts. The genes are TRBV20-1 and TRBJ2-7, with D possibly matching TRBD1 (6 bases). CDR1 is DFQATT and CDR2 is SNEGSKA in the germline V gene (reference sequence). This CDR3 has 13 residues. V was shortened by 3 bases and J by 4 bases, with 13 bases between the two germline ends. CDR3 in amino acids: CSASYSGEYEQYF. The CDR3 DNA is TGCAGTGCTAGCTATTCAGGGGAGTACGAGCAGTACTTC.

The CDR3 loop is CASSLLRQGTYEQYF. The CDR3 region has the DNA TGCGCCAGCAGCTTGCTCCGACAGGGAACGTACGAGCAGTACTTC. This sequence joins TRBV5-1 and TRBJ2-7; 7 nucleotides align to TRBD1. This CDR3 has 15 residues. In germline, CDR1 is SGHRS, CDR2 YFSETQ. Trimming at V came to 1 base and at J to 4 bases, leaving 8 bases not matched to a gene.

The table lists this clonotype with a few counts. The chain employs TRBV6-2 or TRBV6-3 and TRBJ1-2; 9 positions match TRBD1. This CDR3 has 15 amino acids. V lost 5 bases to trimming and J lost 6 bases; unmatched junction nucleotides: 10. Germline V gene lookup returns CDR1 MNHEY and CDR2 SVGEGT. The CDR3 loop is CASSRGQGLSDGYTF. Written as DNA, the CDR3 is TGTGCCAGCAGTCGCGGACAGGGGCTATCGGATGGCTACACCTTC.

This clonotype appeared a few times. The V gene is TRBV7-2, the J gene TRBJ2-5; TRBD2 might be the D (6 bases). The germline CDR1 and CDR2 sequences are SGHTA and FQGNSA. The CDR3 is made up of 15 amino acids. V was cut by 2 bases and J by 7 bases, with 17 bases left in between. The CDR3 is CASSLRTIGEGTQYF. The CDR3 region has the DNA TGTGCCAGCAGCTTAAGGACTATAGGCGAGGGGACCCAGTACTTC.

Only a few counts were recorded for this clonotype. The chain joins TRBV12-3 or TRBV12-4 to TRBJ2-7; D possibly corresponds to TRBD2 (5 bases). Trimming pared 3 bases from V and 5 bases from J, leaving 14 bases between. This CDR3 spans 14 amino acids. This CDR3 reads CASSFGIGDHEQYF. Here the CDR3 DNA reads TGTGCCAGCAGTTTCGGGATCGGCGACCACGAGCAGTACTTC.